This is a list of T cell receptor beta chains from one sample in a study of identifying expanded T cells in peripheral blood. The table came from immunoSEQ multiplex PCR; TCRdb's copy has only in-frame clones and leaves some out. The profile covers 84,000 or so clones, with about 91% appearing a single time and 2.8% taken by the ten largest. Specimen: blood. The receptors come from a person aged 18 to 70 in good health. Each CDR3 is given with its conserved first and last residue. D genes are given only for firm matches. Clone size is given for some rows only: seen once, a few or many times, or a class if the clone is expanded.

D gene	V gene	clone size	J gene	CDR3 protein	CDR3 DNA
NA	TRBV28	NA	TRBJ1-3	CASSLGVDSGNTIYF	TGTGCCAGCAGTTTAGGTGTAGACTCTGGAAACACCATATATTTT
NA	TRBV6-5	NA	TRBJ2-1	CASSYAGSSYNEQFF	TGTGCCAGCAGTTACGCGGGAAGCTCCTACAATGAGCAGTTCTTC
NA	TRBV2	NA	TRBJ2-1	CASIRRNNEQFF	TGTGCCAGCATTCGGCGGAACAATGAGCAGTTCTTC
NA	TRBV27	NA	TRBJ1-3	CASSSGVSGNTIYF	TGTGCCAGCAGTTCAGGGGTCTCTGGAAACACCATATATTTT
TRBD2	TRBV7-8	NA	TRBJ2-3	CASSERAGDTDTQYF	TGTGCCAGCAGCGAACGGGCGGGGGACACAGATACGCAGTATTTT
TRBD2	TRBV5-6	NA	TRBJ2-7	CASSGTTVYEQYF	TGTGCCAGCAGCGGGACTACAGTCTACGAGCAGTACTTC
NA	TRBV6-5	NA	TRBJ1-1	CAPGTQRNTEAFF	TGTGCCCCGGGGACTCAGAGGAACACTGAAGCTTTCTTT
TRBD1	TRBV6-6	NA	TRBJ2-5	CASLQGGQGTQYF	TGTGCCAGCCTACAGGGGGGTCAAGGGACCCAGTACTTC
NA	TRBV7-2	few	TRBJ2-2	CASRRQGGDSSTGELFF	TGTGCCAGCAGGCGCCAAGGGGGGGACAGCTCCACCGGGGAGCTGTTTTTT
NA	TRBV11-2	NA	TRBJ2-7	CASSLAAGQSYEQYF	TGTGCCAGCAGCTTAGCGGCGGGACAGTCCTACGAGCAGTACTTC
TRBD1	TRBV4-1	NA	TRBJ2-5	CASSQGLAGGQGRETQYF	TGCGCCAGCAGCCAAGGGCTCGCCGGGGGACAGGGGAGAGAGACCCAGTACTTC
NA	TRBV11-2	NA	TRBJ1-2	CASSGAGTSHNYGYTF	TGTGCCAGCAGCGGGGCCGGAACATCCCATAACTATGGCTACACCTTC
TRBD1	TRBV10-3	NA	TRBJ1-4	CAISDSRPGQGTGEREKLFF	TGTGCCATCAGTGACTCCCGGCCGGGACAGGGGACAGGGGAGCGTGAAAAACTGTTTTTT
NA	TRBV7-9	NA	TRBJ2-7	CASSPTGIPYEQYF	TGTGCCAGCAGCCCCACGGGGATCCCGTACGAGCAGTACTTC
TRBD1	TRBV10-3	NA	TRBJ1-5	CAISGDRDQPQHF	TGTGCCATCAGCGGGGACAGGGATCAGCCCCAGCATTTT
NA	TRBV6-5	once	TRBJ2-7	CASSSEVNSYEQYF	TGTGCCAGCAGTTCCGAGGTTAACTCCTACGAGCAGTACTTC
NA	TRBV6-5	NA	TRBJ2-4	CASSARGGPNIQYF	TGTGCCAGCAGCGCCCGCGGAGGTCCAAACATTCAGTACTTC
NA	TRBV9	NA	TRBJ2-1	CASSVRDVYNEQFF	TGTGCCAGCAGCGTCCGGGACGTTTACAATGAGCAGTTCTTC
TRBD2	TRBV4-3	NA	TRBJ2-7	CASSPLAGNHYEQYF	TGCGCCAGCAGCCCGCTAGCGGGAAATCACTACGAGCAGTACTTC
NA	TRBV7-3	few	TRBJ2-1	CASSLQPTDYNEQFF	TGTGCCAGCAGCTTACAGCCCACCGACTACAATGAGCAGTTCTTC
TRBD1	TRBV14	NA	TRBJ1-5	CASRTGGRNQPQHF	TGTGCCAGCAGAACAGGGGGAAGAAATCAGCCCCAGCATTTT
NA	TRBV7-9	NA	TRBJ2-5	CASSREETQYF	TGTGCCAGCAGCCGCGAAGAGACCCAGTACTTC
TRBD1	TRBV7-2	NA	TRBJ1-5	CASSLGDRGQPQHF	TGTGCCAGCAGCTTAGGGGACAGGGGCCAGCCCCAGCATTTT
NA	TRBV5-6	NA	TRBJ1-3	CASTPNRQGNTIYF	TGTGCCAGCACACCAAACAGACAGGGAAACACCATATATTTT
TRBD1	TRBV7-2	NA	TRBJ1-2	CASSLAADRSNYGYTF	TGTGCCAGCAGCTTAGCTGCGGACAGGTCTAACTATGGCTACACCTTC
TRBD2	TRBV18	NA	TRBJ2-3	CASSPREGTQDTQYF	TGTGCCAGCTCACCGAGGGAGGGCACACAAGATACGCAGTATTTT
NA	TRBV28	NA	TRBJ2-5	CASGKTTRETQYF	TGTGCCAGCGGCAAAACGACCCGAGAGACCCAGTACTTC
TRBD2	TRBV5-4	NA	TRBJ2-5	CASSRKGLVDVETQYF	TGTGCCAGCAGCAGAAAGGGACTAGTGGACGTAGAGACCCAGTACTTC
NA	TRBV9	NA	TRBJ2-3	CASSVLQGTSTDTQYF	TGTGCCAGCAGCGTACTACAGGGGACTAGCACAGATACGCAGTATTTT
NA	TRBV4-3	NA	TRBJ2-5	CASSQDFIGGGRPGTQYF	TGCGCCAGCAGCCAAGACTTTATCGGCGGGGGCCGTCCGGGGACCCAGTACTTC
NA	TRBV28	NA	TRBJ2-3	CASSKPRHPGAYTQYF	TGTGCCAGCAGCAAACCTCGGCACCCGGGAGCTTATACGCAGTATTTT
NA	TRBV14	NA	TRBJ2-1	CASSQEQVGQFF	TGTGCCAGCAGCCAAGAACAGGTCGGGCAGTTCTTC
NA	TRBV20-1	NA	TRBJ2-3	CSARVGGTQYF	TGCAGTGCTAGAGTGGGGGGTACGCAGTATTTT
TRBD1	TRBV10-3	NA	TRBJ1-2	CAITNDRVYSIYTF	TGTGCCATCACTAATGACAGGGTCTATTCGATCTACACCTTC
NA	TRBV1	NA	TRBJ2-5	CTSSQDRPTRETQYF	TGCACCAGCAGCCAAGATAGACCGACGAGGGAGACCCAGTACTTC
NA	TRBV9	NA	TRBJ1-2	CASSVSAGLGYGYTF	TGTGCCAGCAGCGTTTCCGCAGGACTAGGATATGGCTACACCTTC
TRBD2	TRBV4-2	NA	TRBJ2-7	CASSQAVLLAGGEQYF	TGTGCCAGCAGCCAAGCTGTTTTACTAGCGGGAGGCGAGCAGTACTTC
NA	TRBV9	NA	TRBJ2-1	CASSVGTERGEQFF	TGTGCCAGCAGCGTAGGGACCGAGAGGGGTGAGCAGTTCTTC
NA	TRBV6-6	NA	TRBJ2-3	CASSYSTNTGTDTQYF	TGTGCCAGCAGTTACTCAACGAACACTGGCACAGATACGCAGTATTTT
TRBD2	TRBV11-2	NA	TRBJ2-7	CASSILAGGLYEQYF	TGTGCCAGCAGCATACTAGCGGGGGGCCTATACGAGCAGTACTTC
NA	TRBV5-5	NA	TRBJ2-7	CASDRDDNYEQYF	TGTGCCAGCGACCGGGACGACAACTACGAGCAGTACTTC
NA	TRBV18	NA	TRBJ1-2	CASSHEGGGYTF	TGTGCCAGCTCACATGAGGGGGGAGGCTACACCTTC
NA	TRBV13	NA	TRBJ1-2	CASTIGQYGYTF	TGTGCCAGCACCATCGGACAGTATGGCTACACCTTC
NA	TRBV10-1	NA	TRBJ2-3	CASSEHSRAPPRRVRGCTDTQYF	TGCGCCAGCAGTGAACACTCTCGGGCGCCTCCCCGCCGAGTGAGGGGATGCACAGATACGCAGTATTTT